The present T cell receptor beta chain was sequenced within a study of tumor-infiltrating lymphocytes in primary liver carcinoma. Study-wide results and caveats: Present in all five tumor regions were only about 8-25% of the top clones. Lower overlap was observed for tumor-adjacent and tumor-blood pairs relative to tumor region pairs.

In the case of this clonotype: Its antigen is as yet unknown.

From roughly 20-30 mg of unsorted bulk tissue, DNA and RNA were co-extracted together. The researchers produced TCR beta cDNA from approximately 540 ng total RNA with a constant-region primer. Amplification in three nested multiplex PCR rounds with slightly modified ARM-PCR gave rise to TCR beta libraries. Use of TRBV1-TRBV30 forward primers with a C-beta reverse primer characterized the first two PCR rounds, which lasted around 9 cycles each. Using its own MiXCR run on the multiplex PCR reads, TCRdb lists one record per CDR3 protein. The sample has approximately 110,000 distinct CDR3 sequences; 55% to 75% are singletons. Germline lookup yields CDR1 MDHEN and CDR2 SYDVKM. With 3 bases clipped from V and 6 bases from J, the junction kept 11 bases outside the gene matches. The CDR3 length is 16 residues.

The specimen sequenced was liver tumor tissue from sampling region 3. Described subset: tumor region T3, left-lateral pole. The origin of this receptor is a woman aged 60-75 years with primary liver carcinoma and hepatitis B virus infection. J is TRBJ2-7 and V is TRBV28; 10 bases agree with TRBD2. The DNA for the CDR3 is TGTGCCAGCAGTTTGGCCCAAGCGGGAGGGCCCTTCGAGCAGTACTTC. Translated: CASSLAQAGGPFEQYF.